Listed below are T cell receptor beta chains from one sample, sequenced in a study of OX40 agonist ivuxolimab in advanced cancers. Libraries were prepared by immunoSEQ multiplex PCR; TCRdb keeps only in-frame clonotypes and omits some of them. The table includes about 65,000 clones, around 86% detected once. The specimen was CD4+ or CD8+ T cells sorted from blood, collected in a trial of the OX40 agonist ivuxolimab. The receptors shown here come from an adult with an advanced solid tumor such as melanoma, head and neck, liver or kidney cancer. Both conserved end residues are part of each CDR3. A D gene is named only where the DNA matches it firmly. Clone size is shown for a subset of rows, as once, few, many or a class of expanded clone.

cdr3_aa: CASSGLVWGETQYF; cdr3_nt: TGTGCCAGCAGTGGCTTAGTTTGGGGGGAGACCCAGTACTTC; v_call: TRBV2; d_call: .; j_call: TRBJ2-5; clone_size: .
cdr3_aa: CASSPNGPDRDTQYF; cdr3_nt: TGTGCCAGCAGCCCAAACGGGCCAGACCGTGATACGCAGTATTTT; v_call: TRBV7-3; d_call: .; j_call: TRBJ2-3; clone_size: .
cdr3_aa: CASSAQTGYGISEAFF; cdr3_nt: TGTGCCAGCAGCGCCCAGACAGGGTACGGAATCTCTGAAGCTTTCTTT; v_call: TRBV9; d_call: TRBD1; j_call: TRBJ1-1; clone_size: .
cdr3_aa: CASSIDQGGPVSDIQYF; cdr3_nt: TGTGCCAGTAGTATAGATCAAGGGGGCCCGGTTTCGGACATTCAGTACTTC; v_call: TRBV19; d_call: TRBD1; j_call: TRBJ2-4; clone_size: .
cdr3_aa: CASSSLAGGPAGELFF; cdr3_nt: TGTGCCAGCAGCTCTTTAGCGGGGGGGCCTGCCGGGGAGCTGTTTTTT; v_call: TRBV7-8; d_call: TRBD2; j_call: TRBJ2-2; clone_size: .
cdr3_aa: CASSLEGGGTEAFF; cdr3_nt: TGCGCCAGCAGCTTGGAAGGGGGCGGCACTGAAGCTTTCTTT; v_call: TRBV5-1; d_call: TRBD1; j_call: TRBJ1-1; clone_size: .
cdr3_aa: CASSGPGTGRSTGELFF; cdr3_nt: TGTGCCAGCAGTGGCCCGGGGACAGGGAGGTCCACCGGGGAGCTGTTTTTT; v_call: TRBV2; d_call: TRBD1; j_call: TRBJ2-2; clone_size: .
cdr3_aa: CSAGQGGEQYF; cdr3_nt: TGCAGCGCTGGGCAGGGGGGCGAGCAGTACTTC; v_call: TRBV29-1; d_call: .; j_call: TRBJ2-7; clone_size: .
cdr3_aa: CASTKDGPYGYTF; cdr3_nt: TGTGCCAGCACCAAGGACGGGCCCTATGGCTACACCTTC; v_call: TRBV14; d_call: .; j_call: TRBJ1-2; clone_size: few
cdr3_aa: CAISGTGGYEQYF; cdr3_nt: TGTGCCATCAGTGGGACAGGGGGCTACGAGCAGTACTTC; v_call: TRBV10-3; d_call: TRBD1; j_call: TRBJ2-7; clone_size: once
cdr3_aa: CASSQLISETQYF; cdr3_nt: TGTGCCAGCAGCCAATTAATTTCGGAGACCCAGTACTTC; v_call: TRBV4-2; d_call: .; j_call: TRBJ2-5; clone_size: .
cdr3_aa: CASSWGSPQEKLFF; cdr3_nt: TGTGCCAGCAGTTGGGGGTCCCCTCAAGAAAAACTGTTTTTT; v_call: TRBV7-9; d_call: .; j_call: TRBJ1-4; clone_size: .
cdr3_aa: CAWSLNPGLAGGTDTQYF; cdr3_nt: TGTGCCTGGAGTTTAAATCCCGGACTAGCGGGAGGCACAGATACGCAGTATTTT; v_call: TRBV30; d_call: TRBD2; j_call: TRBJ2-3; clone_size: .
cdr3_aa: CASSFTPGTGKITDTQYF; cdr3_nt: TGCGCCAGCAGCTTTACTCCCGGGACAGGGAAGATCACAGATACGCAGTATTTT; v_call: TRBV5-1; d_call: TRBD1; j_call: TRBJ2-3; clone_size: .
cdr3_aa: CASEDRGYEQYF; cdr3_nt: TGTGCCAGCGAGGACAGGGGTTACGAGCAGTACTTC; v_call: TRBV6-5; d_call: TRBD1; j_call: TRBJ2-7; clone_size: .
cdr3_aa: CARSVTGNTIYF; cdr3_nt: TGTGCCCGGAGTGTAACCGGAAACACCATATATTTT; v_call: TRBV30; d_call: .; j_call: TRBJ1-3; clone_size: .
cdr3_aa: CAIAPGSAGEQYF; cdr3_nt: TGTGCCATCGCCCCTGGGTCTGCGGGAGAGCAGTACTTC; v_call: TRBV10-3; d_call: .; j_call: TRBJ2-7; clone_size: few
cdr3_aa: CASSLIAGSGANVLTF; cdr3_nt: TGTGCCAGCAGCTTAATTGCAGGCTCTGGGGCCAACGTCCTGACTTTC; v_call: TRBV7-3; d_call: .; j_call: TRBJ2-6; clone_size: .
cdr3_aa: CSVRGGPKETQYF; cdr3_nt: TGCAGCGTTCGCGGGGGGCCCAAAGAGACCCAGTACTTC; v_call: TRBV29-1; d_call: TRBD2; j_call: TRBJ2-5; clone_size: .
cdr3_aa: CASSITGGYGYTF; cdr3_nt: TGTGCCAGTAGTATTACAGGGGGCTATGGCTACACCTTC; v_call: TRBV19; d_call: TRBD1; j_call: TRBJ1-2; clone_size: .
cdr3_aa: CASSPAANWDTEAFF; cdr3_nt: TGTGCCAGCAGCCCGGCTGCGAATTGGGATACTGAAGCTTTCTTT; v_call: TRBV5-6; d_call: .; j_call: TRBJ1-1; clone_size: .
cdr3_aa: CASSLADRKQETQYF; cdr3_nt: TGCGCCAGCAGCTTGGCTGACAGAAAACAAGAGACCCAGTACTTC; v_call: TRBV5-1; d_call: .; j_call: TRBJ2-5; clone_size: .
cdr3_aa: CASRNWGGNPYEQYF; cdr3_nt: TGTGCCAGTAGAAACTGGGGGGGGAACCCCTACGAGCAGTACTTC; v_call: TRBV6-5; d_call: TRBD2; j_call: TRBJ2-7; clone_size: .
cdr3_aa: CASNHRPLSGNTIYF; cdr3_nt: TGTGCCAGCAACCACCGGCCCCTCTCTGGAAACACCATATATTTT; v_call: TRBV7-3; d_call: .; j_call: TRBJ1-3; clone_size: .
cdr3_aa: CASSYVATQPQHF; cdr3_nt: TGTGCCAGCAGTTACGTCGCGACTCAGCCCCAGCATTTT; v_call: TRBV6-6; d_call: .; j_call: TRBJ1-5; clone_size: .
cdr3_aa: CASEKDSASGNTIYF; cdr3_nt: TGTGCCAGTGAGAAGGACAGCGCCTCTGGAAACACCATATATTTT; v_call: TRBV19; d_call: .; j_call: TRBJ1-3; clone_size: .
cdr3_aa: CASSDSRTGVYGYTF; cdr3_nt: TGTGCCAGCAGTGACTCGAGGACAGGGGTCTATGGCTACACCTTC; v_call: TRBV6-4; d_call: TRBD1; j_call: TRBJ1-2; clone_size: .
cdr3_aa: CASSLNSGDYYEQYF; cdr3_nt: TGTGCCAGCAGCTTAAACAGTGGAGACTACTACGAGCAGTACTTC; v_call: TRBV7-3; d_call: .; j_call: TRBJ2-7; clone_size: .
cdr3_aa: CASSIPTGGDPYYGYTF; cdr3_nt: TGTGCCAGTAGTATACCCACAGGGGGCGACCCCTACTATGGCTACACCTTC; v_call: TRBV19; d_call: TRBD1; j_call: TRBJ1-2; clone_size: .
cdr3_aa: CASSLGTGYGYTF; cdr3_nt: TGTGCCAGCAGCTTGGGGACAGGCTATGGCTACACCTTC; v_call: TRBV5-4; d_call: TRBD1; j_call: TRBJ1-2; clone_size: .
cdr3_aa: CASSRTAMNTEAFF; cdr3_nt: TGCGCCAGCAGTCGAACAGCGATGAACACTGAAGCTTTCTTT; v_call: TRBV5-1; d_call: .; j_call: TRBJ1-1; clone_size: .
cdr3_aa: CASQTPTPGQSPEAFF; cdr3_nt: TGTGCCAGCCAAACCCCAACCCCGGGACAAAGTCCTGAAGCTTTCTTT; v_call: TRBV9; d_call: .; j_call: TRBJ1-1; clone_size: .
cdr3_aa: CSAGQETQYF; cdr3_nt: TGCAGTGCTGGACAAGAGACCCAGTACTTC; v_call: TRBV20-1; d_call: .; j_call: TRBJ2-5; clone_size: once
cdr3_aa: CASSLGPEGGTGNIYGYTF; cdr3_nt: TGCGCCAGCAGCTTGGGTCCCGAGGGAGGGACAGGGAATATCTATGGCTACACCTTC; v_call: TRBV5-1; d_call: TRBD1; j_call: TRBJ1-2; clone_size: .
cdr3_aa: CASSERPSQITDTQYF; cdr3_nt: TGTGCCAGCAGTGAAAGACCCTCGCAGATCACAGATACGCAGTATTTT; v_call: TRBV2; d_call: .; j_call: TRBJ2-3; clone_size: .
cdr3_aa: CASSQEGLGLAGGNTDTQYF; cdr3_nt: TGTGCCAGCAGCCAAGAAGGGTTGGGGCTAGCGGGGGGAAATACAGATACGCAGTATTTT; v_call: TRBV4-2; d_call: TRBD2; j_call: TRBJ2-3; clone_size: .
cdr3_aa: CASSGDGAVVETQYF; cdr3_nt: TGCGCCAGTAGTGGGGACGGGGCCGTGGTGGAGACCCAGTACTTC; v_call: TRBV5-1; d_call: .; j_call: TRBJ2-5; clone_size: .
cdr3_aa: CSVTASNTGELFF; cdr3_nt: TGCAGCGTTACGGCAAGTAACACCGGGGAGCTGTTTTTT; v_call: TRBV29-1; d_call: .; j_call: TRBJ2-2; clone_size: .
cdr3_aa: CSVEGPGGTNYGYTF; cdr3_nt: TGCAGCGTTGAAGGGCCGGGCGGAACTAACTATGGCTACACCTTC; v_call: TRBV29-1; d_call: .; j_call: TRBJ1-2; clone_size: once
cdr3_aa: CASSTDRGFPEAFF; cdr3_nt: TGCGCCAGCAGCACGGACAGGGGGTTTCCTGAAGCTTTCTTT; v_call: TRBV5-1; d_call: TRBD1; j_call: TRBJ1-1; clone_size: .
cdr3_aa: CASSLRGGPGDTQYF; cdr3_nt: TGTGCCAGCAGCTTAAGGGGGGGCCCAGGAGATACGCAGTATTTT; v_call: TRBV7-3; d_call: .; j_call: TRBJ2-3; clone_size: .
cdr3_aa: CASSRTRGYEQYF; cdr3_nt: TGTGCCAGCAGCAGGACTAGGGGTTACGAGCAGTACTTC; v_call: TRBV21-1; d_call: .; j_call: TRBJ2-7; clone_size: .
cdr3_aa: CASSSYRDRGLRRSGYTF; cdr3_nt: TGTGCCAGCAGCTCTTACCGGGACAGAGGCCTTCGAAGGAGTGGCTACACCTTC; v_call: TRBV11-2; d_call: TRBD1; j_call: TRBJ1-2; clone_size: .
cdr3_aa: CASSDRNEQFF; cdr3_nt: TGTGCCAGCAGTGACAGGAATGAGCAGTTCTTC; v_call: TRBV25-1; d_call: .; j_call: TRBJ2-1; clone_size: .
cdr3_aa: CASSLDDKGGNTIYF; cdr3_nt: TGTGCCAGCAGCCTCGACGATAAGGGTGGAAACACCATATATTTT; v_call: TRBV7-9; d_call: .; j_call: TRBJ1-3; clone_size: .
cdr3_aa: CASSLGLAGGITNEQFF; cdr3_nt: TGTGCCAGCAGCTTAGGACTAGCGGGGGGGATAACGAATGAGCAGTTCTTC; v_call: TRBV7-6; d_call: TRBD2; j_call: TRBJ2-1; clone_size: few
cdr3_aa: CASRSGTSGYTDTQYF; cdr3_nt: TGCGCCAGCAGGTCTGGGACTAGCGGATACACAGATACGCAGTATTTT; v_call: TRBV5-1; d_call: TRBD2; j_call: TRBJ2-3; clone_size: .
cdr3_aa: CSVRLGTETSYEQYF; cdr3_nt: TGCAGCGTTCGGCTCGGGACAGAGACCTCCTACGAGCAGTACTTC; v_call: TRBV29-1; d_call: TRBD1; j_call: TRBJ2-7; clone_size: .
cdr3_aa: CASSFYGGDTDTQYF; cdr3_nt: TGTGCCAGCAGCTTTTACGGGGGGGACACAGATACGCAGTATTTT; v_call: TRBV7-3; d_call: TRBD2; j_call: TRBJ2-3; clone_size: .
cdr3_aa: CSVETGVTEAFF; cdr3_nt: TGCAGCGTAGAGACAGGGGTCACTGAAGCTTTCTTT; v_call: TRBV29-1; d_call: TRBD1; j_call: TRBJ1-1; clone_size: .
cdr3_aa: CASSLNEGGEQFF; cdr3_nt: TGCGCCAGCAGCCTTAATGAAGGGGGTGAGCAGTTCTTC; v_call: TRBV5-1; d_call: .; j_call: TRBJ2-1; clone_size: .
cdr3_aa: CASSPLRDLNTEAFF; cdr3_nt: TGTGCCAGCTCACCATTGAGGGATCTGAACACTGAAGCTTTCTTT; v_call: TRBV18; d_call: .; j_call: TRBJ1-1; clone_size: .